This T cell receptor beta chain is drawn from a study of T cell repertoires in cytomegalovirus infection. The germline gives CDR1 LGHDT, CDR2 YNNKEL (reference sequence). The V end lost 0 bases, the J end lost 6 bases, and 14 bases lay between the germline ends. The CDR3 consists of 16 residues. TCRdb analysed the reads with MiXCR anew, one entry per CDR3 protein. The sample has 250,000 to 350,000 distinct CDR3 sequences, about 25% seen once. Input material: PBMCs. The chain joins TRBV3-1 to TRBJ2-2; no reliable D call. The clonotype originates from a human donor in good health (CMV status not recorded). Some clones in this sample may be carry-over from other donors' samples. The CDR3 nucleotides are TGTGCCAGCAGCCAAGAACTCGCCCCAGCCGCCGGGGAGCTGTTTTTT. This codes for CASSQELAPAAGELFF.